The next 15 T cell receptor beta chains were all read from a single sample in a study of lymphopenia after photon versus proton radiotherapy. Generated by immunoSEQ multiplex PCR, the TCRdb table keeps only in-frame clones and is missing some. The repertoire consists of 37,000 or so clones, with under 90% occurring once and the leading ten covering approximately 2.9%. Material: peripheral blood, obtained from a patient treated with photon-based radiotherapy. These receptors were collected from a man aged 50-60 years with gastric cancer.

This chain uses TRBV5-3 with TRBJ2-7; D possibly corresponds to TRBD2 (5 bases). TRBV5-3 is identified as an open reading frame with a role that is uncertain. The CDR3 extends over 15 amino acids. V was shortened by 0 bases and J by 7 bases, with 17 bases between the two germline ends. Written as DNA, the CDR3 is TGTGCCAGAAGCTTGGCGGACTTCGCGGTAGGGGAGCAGTACTTC. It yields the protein CARSLADFAVGEQYF.

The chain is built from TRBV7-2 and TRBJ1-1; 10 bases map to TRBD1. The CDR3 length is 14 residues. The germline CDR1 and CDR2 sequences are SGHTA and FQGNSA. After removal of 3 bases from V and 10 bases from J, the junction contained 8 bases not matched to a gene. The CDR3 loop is CASSFRQGASGAFF. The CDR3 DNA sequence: TGTGCCAGCAGCTTCCGACAGGGGGCTTCAGGAGCTTTCTTT.

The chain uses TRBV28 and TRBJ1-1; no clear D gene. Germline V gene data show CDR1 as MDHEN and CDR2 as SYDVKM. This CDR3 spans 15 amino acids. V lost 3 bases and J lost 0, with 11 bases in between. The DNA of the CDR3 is TGTGCCAGCAGTTTTGGGGTAGTCATGAACACTGAAGCTTTCTTT. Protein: CASSFGVVMNTEAFF.

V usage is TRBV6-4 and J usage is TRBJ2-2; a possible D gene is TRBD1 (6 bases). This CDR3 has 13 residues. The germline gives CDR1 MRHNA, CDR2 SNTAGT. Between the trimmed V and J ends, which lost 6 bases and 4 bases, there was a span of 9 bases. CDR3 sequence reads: CASSGQLTGELFF. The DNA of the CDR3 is TGTGCCAGCAGCGGACAGCTCACCGGGGAGCTGTTTTTT.

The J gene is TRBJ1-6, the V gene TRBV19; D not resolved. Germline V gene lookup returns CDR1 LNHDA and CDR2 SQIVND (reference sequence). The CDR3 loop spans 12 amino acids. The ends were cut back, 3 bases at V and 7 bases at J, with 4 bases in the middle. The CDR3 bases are TGTGCCAGTAGTATGGTGAATTCACCCCTCCACTTT. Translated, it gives CASSMVNSPLHF.

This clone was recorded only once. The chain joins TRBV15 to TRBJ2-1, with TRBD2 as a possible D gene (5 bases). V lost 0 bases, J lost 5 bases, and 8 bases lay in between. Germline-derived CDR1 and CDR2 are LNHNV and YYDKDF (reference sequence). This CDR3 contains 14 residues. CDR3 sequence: CATSRELDNNEQFF. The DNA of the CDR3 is TGTGCCACCAGCAGAGAACTAGATAACAATGAGCAGTTCTTC.

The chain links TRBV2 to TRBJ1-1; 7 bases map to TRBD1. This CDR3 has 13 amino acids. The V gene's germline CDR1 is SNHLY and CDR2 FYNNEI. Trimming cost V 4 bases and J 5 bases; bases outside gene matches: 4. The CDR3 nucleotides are TGTGCCAGCAGTGGACAGGGACGGACTGAAGCTTTCTTT. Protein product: CASSGQGRTEAFF.

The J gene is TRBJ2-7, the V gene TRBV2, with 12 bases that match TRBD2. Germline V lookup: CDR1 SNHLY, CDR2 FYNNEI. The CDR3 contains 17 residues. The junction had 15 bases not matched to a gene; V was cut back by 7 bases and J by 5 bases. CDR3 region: CASNGGASGRARNEQYF. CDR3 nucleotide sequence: TGTGCCAGCAATGGGGGTGCTAGCGGGAGGGCCCGGAACGAGCAGTACTTC.

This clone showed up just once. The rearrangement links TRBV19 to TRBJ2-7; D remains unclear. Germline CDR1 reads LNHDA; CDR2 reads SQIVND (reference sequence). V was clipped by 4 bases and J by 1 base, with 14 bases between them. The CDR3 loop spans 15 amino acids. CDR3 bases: TGTGCCAGTAGTAGCGGTGGGTTTGGGTCCTACGAGCAGTACTTC. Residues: CASSSGGFGSYEQYF.

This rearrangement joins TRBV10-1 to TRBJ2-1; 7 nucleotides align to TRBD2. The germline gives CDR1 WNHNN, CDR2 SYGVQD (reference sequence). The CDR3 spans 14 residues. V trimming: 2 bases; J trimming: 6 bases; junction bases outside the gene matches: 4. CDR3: CASSEGGRLNEQFF. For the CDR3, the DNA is TGCGCCAGCAGTGAGGGCGGGAGACTCAATGAGCAGTTCTTC.

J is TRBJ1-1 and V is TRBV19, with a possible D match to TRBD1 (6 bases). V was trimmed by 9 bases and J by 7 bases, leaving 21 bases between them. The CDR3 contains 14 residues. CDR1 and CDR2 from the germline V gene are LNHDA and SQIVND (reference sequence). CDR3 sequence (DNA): TGTGCCAGCTCCCTTCTGGGGGGCGCGGGTGAAGCTTTCTTT. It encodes CASSLLGGAGEAFF.

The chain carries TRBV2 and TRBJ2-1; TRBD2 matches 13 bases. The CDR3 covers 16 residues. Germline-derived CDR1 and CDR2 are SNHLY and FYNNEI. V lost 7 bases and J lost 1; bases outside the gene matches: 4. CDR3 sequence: CASTPGLAGSYNEQFF. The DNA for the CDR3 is TGTGCCAGCACCCCGGGACTAGCGGGATCCTACAATGAGCAGTTCTTC.

The CDR3 loop reads CASSDLKDTEAFF. The CDR3 region has the DNA TGTGCCAGCAGTGATCTGAAGGACACTGAAGCTTTCTTT. This chain uses TRBV2 with TRBJ1-1; no clear D. CDR1 is SNHLY, CDR2 FYNNEI, per germline. The CDR3 sequence is 13 residues long. V was shortened by 3 bases and J by 3 bases, with 8 bases between the two germline ends.

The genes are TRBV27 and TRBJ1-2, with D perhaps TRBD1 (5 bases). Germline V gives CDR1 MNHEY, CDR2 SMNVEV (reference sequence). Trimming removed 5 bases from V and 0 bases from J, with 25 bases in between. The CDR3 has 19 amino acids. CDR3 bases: TGTGCCAGCAGTCCCTTCCCGGGACTCTTGAGGGAAGCTAACTATGGCTACACCTTC. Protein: CASSPFPGLLREANYGYTF.

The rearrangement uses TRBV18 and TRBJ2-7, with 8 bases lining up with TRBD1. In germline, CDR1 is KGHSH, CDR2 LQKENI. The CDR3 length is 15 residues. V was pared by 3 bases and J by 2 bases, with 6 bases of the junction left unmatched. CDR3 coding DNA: TGTGCCAGCTCACCGCAGGGGGCTAGACCCTACGAGCAGTACTTC. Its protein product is CASSPQGARPYEQYF.